The 10 T cell receptor beta chains below come from one sample, sequenced in a study of immune heterogeneity within non-small cell lung tumors. Amplifying TCR beta CDR3 involved multiplex PCR carried out with 32 V and 13 J primers. MiXCR, run by TCRdb on the multiplex PCR reads, gives a single entry per CDR3 protein. The sample carries 12,000 or so distinct CDR3 sequences, roughly 29% recorded once. Genomic DNA extracted from bulk tumor tissue served as template. A total of roughly 600 ng was used per sample. During surgery, several far-apart biopsies were obtained from every primary tumor. Samples came from untreated patients having curative surgery for newly diagnosed non-small cell lung cancer. The material sequenced was lung tumor tissue. Receptors were obtained from a man between 45 and 60 years old with non-small cell lung cancer.

Only a few counts were recorded for this clonotype. The rearrangement joins TRBV6-1 to TRBJ2-4; no clear D gene. The length of the CDR3 is 13 residues. Trimming pared 0 bases from V and 6 bases from J, leaving 6 bases between. Germline values: CDR1 MNHNS, CDR2 SASEGT. CDR3 nucleotide sequence: TGTGCCAGCAGTGAAGCGTTGGGAAACATTCAGTACTTC. Amino acids: CASSEALGNIQYF.

This clonotype was counted ten times or more. The chain employs TRBV5-1 and TRBJ1-6; D may be TRBD1 (5 bases). The CDR3 spans 14 residues. The V gene lost 0 bases and the J gene lost 9 bases, with 10 bases spanning the gap. Germline CDR1 reads SGHRS; CDR2 reads YFSETQ. The CDR3 reads CASSLEGNSSPLHF. CDR3 nucleotides: TGCGCCAGCAGCTTGGAGGGGAATAGTTCACCCCTCCACTTT. Filled out from reference TRBV5-1 and TRBJ1-6, the complete variable domain reads KAGVTQTPRYLIKTRGQQVTLSCSPISGHRSVSWYQQTPGQGLQFLFEYFSETQRNKGNFPGRFSGRQFSNSRSEMNVSTLELGDSALYLCASSLEGNSSPLHFGNGTRLTVT.

V gene TRBV5-5 combines with J gene TRBJ1-3, with a weak D call TRBD1 (5 bases). This CDR3 contains 15 residues. V was shortened by 4 bases and J by 2 bases, with 13 bases between the two germline ends. The germline V gene has CDR1 SGHKS and CDR2 YYEKEE (reference sequence). The CDR3 reads CASSKFGGTGNTIYF. The CDR3 DNA follows: TGTGCCAGCAGCAAGTTCGGGGGTACTGGAAACACCATATATTTT.

Of note for this clonotype: Sequence at one end of the junction differs from germline and may be a read error. DNA of the CDR3: TGTGCCATCAGCTTATCGAAGGACAGGGATGAAGCTTTCTTT. Protein sequence: CAISLSKDRDEAFF. The rearrangement uses TRBV7-2 and TRBJ1-1, with 8 nucleotides matching TRBD1. This CDR3 comprises 14 residues. Germline V gives CDR1 SGHTA, CDR2 FQGNSA.

The V and J genes are TRBV24-1 and TRBJ1-5; D gene uncertain. The V gene lost 8 bases and the J gene lost 0 bases, with 4 bases spanning the gap. The CDR3 sequence is 12 residues long. The germline CDR1 and CDR2 sequences are KGHDR and SFDVKD. The CDR3 sequence: CATTNSNQPQHF. In DNA form, the CDR3 reads TGTGCCACCACCAATAGCAATCAGCCCCAGCATTTT.

This clonotype is medium-sized (0.01 to 0.1%) in the sample. This chain connects TRBV5-1 to TRBJ1-4; D unresolved. The CDR3 consists of 14 residues. CDR1 and CDR2 from the germline V gene are SGHRS and YFSETQ. Trimming cost V 5 bases and J 0 bases, with 8 bases left between them. The CDR3 DNA reads TGCGCCAGCAGTTCCAGTACAACTAATGAAAAACTGTTTTTT. It translates to CASSSSTTNEKLFF.

In this sample, this clonotype is medium-sized (0.01 to 0.1%). The rearrangement joins TRBV9 to TRBJ2-7; D gene unclear. V was cut by 2 bases and J by 0 bases, with 9 bases left in between. This CDR3 is 14 amino acids long. CDR1 and CDR2 (germline): SGDLS, YYNGEE. CDR3 sequence: CASSVGEPSYEQYF. The CDR3 DNA reads TGTGCCAGCAGCGTGGGTGAGCCCTCCTACGAGCAGTACTTC.

This clonotype was seen many times. J is TRBJ1-1 and V is TRBV12-3 or TRBV12-4; no definite D call. The CDR3 spans 13 residues. V was cut by 7 bases and J by 4 bases, with 13 bases left in between. The CDR3 nucleotides read TGTGCCAGCACCCCCAATAGTGTCACTGAAGCTTTCTTT. It is translated as CASTPNSVTEAFF.

By its share, this clonotype is medium-sized. The V call is TRBV6-1, the J call TRBJ1-2; TRBD1 matches at 8 bases. The CDR3 totals 14 residues. The V gene end was trimmed by 6 bases and the J gene end by 6 bases; junction bases not matched to a gene: 9. Germline V gene lookup returns CDR1 MNHNS and CDR2 SASEGT. The CDR3: CASRSSQGAHGYTF. For the CDR3, the DNA is TGTGCCAGCAGAAGCTCCCAGGGGGCGCATGGCTACACCTTC.

At least ten counts were recorded for this clonotype. This rearrangement joins TRBV11-2 to TRBJ2-1; TRBD1 might be the D (5 bases). Trimming shortened V by 4 bases and J by 8 bases, and 18 bases separated the two germline ends. This CDR3 has 15 residues. Germline values: CDR1 SGHAT, CDR2 FQNNGV. The CDR3 loop reads CASSSRTLSDDEQFF. The DNA of the CDR3 is TGTGCCAGCAGCTCTCGGACATTGTCCGATGATGAGCAGTTCTTC.